Listed here is a single T cell receptor beta chain. The data derive from a study of blood T cell repertoires in COVID-19. The overall study: Acute and convalescent COVID-19 specimens originated in the United States, Italy and Spain. Nucleic acid was either cDNA or gDNA, and it came from T cells, B-cell-depleted T cells, or PBMCs.

Source study methods: How many nucleated cells were present was estimated from reference gene primer amplification. Method: immunoSEQ multiplex PCR; TCRdb's copy keeps in-frame clones and lacks some. Clone size and the V and J calls come from that table; the DNA yielded D and trimming. The sample lists about 210,000 clones; 75% to 85% were seen once. Sequencing used peripheral blood. The sequence was collected from a man in his forties or fifties who had recovered from COVID-19.

The CDR3 sequence is CASSVLGDEQYF. In nucleotides, the CDR3 is TGTGCCAGCAGCGTACTAGGGGACGAGCAGTACTTC. The chain carries TRBV9 and TRBJ2-7; the D gene is possibly TRBD1 (5 bases). Germline-derived CDR1 and CDR2 are SGDLS and YYNGEE. This CDR3 has 12 amino acids. Trimming pared 1 base from V and 5 bases from J, leaving 7 bases between. Complete variable domain (other parts from reference TRBV9 and TRBJ2-7): DSGVTQTPKHLITATGQRVTLRCSPRSGDLSVYWYQQSLDQGLQFLIQYYNGEERAKGNILERFSAQQFPDLHSELNLSSLELGDSALYFCASSVLGDEQYFGPGTRLTVT.